The source of this T cell receptor beta chain is a study of spatial heterogeneity in lung cancer. The wider study: Samples came from about 72 TRACERx patients with untreated early-stage lung cancer. A consistent excess of beta-chain over alpha-chain sequences was detected. Study observations and caveats: Ubiquitous expanded tumor TCRs showed up in blood more at resection than follow-up.

J was trimmed by 7 bases and V by 1 base; bases with no gene match: 3. The germline CDR1 and CDR2 sequences are SGHTA and FQGNSA. This CDR3 region has 14 residues. This clonotype was seen many times. The antigen remains undetermined. Each TCR cDNA molecule carried a unique molecular identifier. TCRdb recomputed calls from the 5' RACE reads with MiXCR, one row per CDR3 protein. The sample carries roughly 120,000 distinct CDR3 sequences, 9% to 15% recorded once. The time point denotes: blood at routine non-recurrence follow-up after resection. Without sorting, whole RNA was sequenced from tumor, nontumor lung or frozen PBMC.

The sequencing here drew on PBMCs, taken at follow-up. This TCR came from a male donor with early-stage non-small cell lung cancer. V and J are TRBV7-2 and TRBJ1-2; TRBD1 matches at 10 bases. CDR3 sequence: CASSLGDRGGGYTF. In DNA form, the CDR3 reads TGTGCCAGCAGCTTAGGGGACAGGGGAGGTGGCTACACCTTC.